Presented here are 26 T cell receptor beta chains from one specimen sequenced in a study of T cell repertoires in cytomegalovirus infection (dated by TCRdb to about 2019). Reads for this sample came from an Illumina HiSeq 1500. TCRdb reworked the public reads: Q25 trimming with fastp, MiXCR clone assembly, productive beta chains retained. Each entry merges the rows of one CDR3 protein and shows their most common DNA and genes. The sample records approximately 320,000 distinct CDR3 sequences, 8% to 9.5% of which are singletons. About 4.5% of the sample belongs to the ten largest clones. Sequenced: PBMCs. The source of these receptors is a human donor in good health (CMV status not recorded). Some clones in this sample may be carry-over from other donors' samples.

Ten or more counts support this clonotype. The chain employs TRBV12-3 or TRBV12-4 and TRBJ2-7, with TRBD1 matching over 8 bases. J gave up 3 bases and V 10 bases, and 11 bases lay outside the gene matches. CDR3 size: 14 residues. CDR3 protein: CATSSGTGFYEQYF. CDR3 nucleotides: TGTGCCACCTCGTCCGGGACAGGCTTCTACGAGCAGTACTTC.

The sample holds a few counts of this clonotype. V gene TRBV7-2 combines with J gene TRBJ1-3; perhaps TRBD1 as D (5 bases). Trimming took off 5 bases at V and 5 bases at J, with 7 bases between the two ends. The germline V gene has CDR1 SGHTA and CDR2 FQGNSA. CDR3 length equals 12 residues. CDR3 nucleotides: TGTGCCAGCAGCCGACAGAGAAACACCATATATTTT. Amino acid sequence: CASSRQRNTIYF.

This clonotype appeared a few times. The V call is TRBV7-2, the J call TRBJ2-3; no definite D call. Looked up from germline, CDR1 is SGHTA and CDR2 is FQGNSA. CDR3 length: 14 residues. Trimming stripped 2 bases from V and 7 bases from J, with 13 bases between. The CDR3 DNA reads TGTGCCAGCAGCTTACGTAGAACGATCCATACGCAGTATTTT. Its protein product is CASSLRRTIHTQYF.

The chain carries TRBV27 and TRBJ2-7, with 8 bases aligning to TRBD2. J was trimmed by 4 bases and V by 3 bases; bases with no gene match: 8. The CDR3 runs to 15 residues. Germline CDR1 MNHEY, CDR2 SMNVEV (reference sequence). CDR3 sequence (DNA): TGTGCCAGCAGTTTCGGGAGGGGTTCTTCTTACGAGCAGTACTTC. Protein: CASSFGRGSSYEQYF.

The table lists this clonotype with a few counts. This rearrangement joins TRBV6-8 to TRBJ1-2; D unclear. This CDR3 spans 13 amino acids. V shed 0 bases and J shed 4 bases, with 6 bases lying between them. Germline CDR1 and CDR2: MNHGY and SAAAGT. CDR3 residues: CASSYSGIYGYTF. CDR3 nucleotide sequence: TGTGCCAGCAGTTACTCAGGGATCTATGGCTACACCTTC.

The chain joins TRBV6-2 or TRBV6-3 to TRBJ1-1; D not resolved. Trimming cost V 2 bases and J 1 base, with 17 bases left between them. In germline, CDR1 is MNHEY, CDR2 SVGEGT. This CDR3 has 17 amino acids. CDR3 DNA sequence: TGTGCCAGCAGTTACATTCGGGCCCCCCGAGGGAACACTGAAGCTTTCTTT. Translation: CASSYIRAPRGNTEAFF.

To note about this clonotype: A much larger clone differs by one base, so this may be a read error. The J gene is TRBJ2-2, the V gene TRBV4-3; 7 nucleotides align to TRBD1. Germline V gives CDR1 LGHNA, CDR2 YSLEER. V gave up 6 bases and J gave up 4 bases; unmatched junction bases: 5. This CDR3 spans 14 amino acids. The CDR3 DNA reads TGCGCCAGCAGGAGGAACAGGGGCACCGGGGAGCTGTTTTTT. Residues: CASRRNRGTGELFF.

This clonotype was counted ten times or more. CDR3 sequence: CASSPRARSLNTEAFF. For the CDR3, the DNA is TGTGCCAGCAGCCCGAGGGCCCGGTCCCTCAATACTGAAGCTTTCTTT. This chain uses TRBV7-2 with TRBJ1-1; no clear D. CDR3 length equals 16 residues. Germline values: CDR1 SGHTA, CDR2 FQGNSA. The V end lost 5 bases, the J end lost 5 bases, and 21 bases lay between the germline ends.

The gene calls are TRBV10-3 and TRBJ2-1; D may be TRBD2 (5 bases). This CDR3 has 17 amino acids. Germline V lookup: CDR1 ENHRY, CDR2 SYGVKD. The V end lost 2 bases, the J end lost 0 bases, and 14 bases lay between the germline ends. The chain's CDR3 is CAISERSSLPSYNEQFF. CDR3 in DNA: TGTGCCATCAGTGAGAGGTCTAGCCTACCCTCCTACAATGAGCAGTTCTTC.

J is TRBJ2-5 and V is TRBV7-2; D is tentatively TRBD1 or TRBD2 (5 bases each). Germline lookup yields CDR1 SGHTA and CDR2 FQGNSA. V was clipped by 5 bases and J by 5 bases, with 18 bases between them. The CDR3 runs 15 residues. CDR3 sequence: CASSPSLGTEETQYF. DNA for the CDR3: TGTGCCAGCAGCCCATCGCTCGGGACCGAGGAGACCCAGTACTTC.

This clonotype was detected ten times or more. The chain recombines TRBV28 with TRBJ1-6; the D gene is possibly TRBD1 (5 bases). The CDR3 consists of 17 residues. The V gene's germline CDR1 is MDHEN and CDR2 SYDVKM. V was cut by 7 bases and J by 5 bases, with 21 bases left in between. Here the CDR3 DNA reads TGTGCCAGCAACCCCGGGGCAGTAGTGGGAAATAATTCACCCCTCCACTTT. Its translation is CASNPGAVVGNNSPLHF.

As regards this clonotype: This may be a read error: a much more frequent sequence differs by one nucleotide. The rearrangement joins TRBV27 to TRBJ2-6, with D uncertain. Germline V CDR1 and CDR2: MNHEY, SMNVEV (reference sequence). The CDR3 extends over 13 amino acids. The DNA for the CDR3 is TGTGCCAGCAGAACAGCTGGGGACAACGTCCTGACTTTC. Amino acids: CASRTAGDNVLTF.

This clonotype was counted only a few times. V gene TRBV7-2 combines with J gene TRBJ1-2; D is unresolved. Per the germline V gene, CDR1 is SGHTA and CDR2 is FQGNSA. The length of the CDR3 is 13 residues. V was cut by 1 base and J by 6 bases, with 9 bases left in between. The DNA of the CDR3 is TGTGCCAGCAGCTTAGAGACCTCGGATGGCTACACCTTC. Amino acids: CASSLETSDGYTF.

This clonotype was seen many times. Sequence at one end of the junction differs from germline and may be a read error. V usage is TRBV7-2 and J usage is TRBJ1-2; no firm D call. The CDR3 is made up of 15 amino acids. Germline V gene data show CDR1 as SGHTA and CDR2 as FQGNSA. DNA of the CDR3: TGTGCCAGCAGCCTAGCCACCGGTCCTAACTATGGCTACACCTTC. Its protein product is CASSLATGPNYGYTF.

In its sample, this clonotype was seen many times. The chain uses TRBV12-3 or TRBV12-4 and TRBJ2-3; the D gene could be TRBD1 or TRBD2 (5 bases each). Trimming removed 6 bases at V and 4 bases at J, with 14 bases between. The CDR3 has 14 amino acids. CDR3: CASSLSRDADTQYF. The CDR3 DNA reads as TGTGCCAGCAGCCTTTCACGGGACGCAGATACGCAGTATTTT.

This clonotype was recorded many times. This chain connects TRBV7-2 to TRBJ1-1; no reliable D call. CDR3 length: 14 amino acids. The germline V and J ends were trimmed by 5 bases and 4 bases, with 14 bases remaining between them. CDR1 and CDR2 from the germline V gene are SGHTA and FQGNSA. CDR3 nucleotides: TGTGCCAGCAGCCTCTGGGCCTCGGGCACTGAAGCTTTCTTT. Encoded protein: CASSLWASGTEAFF.

V is TRBV19 and J is TRBJ1-1, with D possibly being TRBD1 (6 bases). The V end lost 5 bases, the J end lost 6 bases, and 13 bases lay between the germline ends. There are 13 residues in the CDR3. Germline values: CDR1 LNHDA, CDR2 SQIVND (reference sequence). The CDR3 loop reads CASSRGARSEAFF. The DNA for the CDR3 is TGTGCCAGTAGTCGGGGGGCTCGCTCTGAAGCTTTCTTT.

This clonotype was seen a few times. The chain carries TRBV29-1 and TRBJ2-1; tentatively, D is TRBD1 (6 bases). This CDR3 spans 12 amino acids. Germline CDR1 and CDR2: SQVTM and ANQGSEA. Between the trimmed V and J ends, which lost 6 bases and 9 bases, there was a span of 15 bases. As DNA, the CDR3 is TGCAGCGTCATAACAGGGTCGAGTGAGCAGTTCTTC. Translating gives CSVITGSSEQFF.

The chain uses TRBV9 and TRBJ2-5, with 14 bases identical to TRBD2. The ends lost 0 bases at V and 7 bases at J; junction bases unmatched: 11. Germline V gene lookup returns CDR1 SGDLS and CDR2 YYNGEE. This CDR3 contains 18 residues. CDR3 sequence (DNA): TGTGCCAGCAGCGTAGATGCCGGGACTAGCGGGAGCTCTCGGACCCAGTACTTC. Translated: CASSVDAGTSGSSRTQYF.

The chain has TRBV27 and TRBJ2-1; no clear D gene. The V gene lost 4 bases and the J gene lost 4 bases, with 8 bases spanning the gap. The CDR3 is 13 residues long. CDR1 and CDR2 from the germline V gene are MNHEY and SMNVEV (reference sequence). CDR3 residues: CASSSTKYNEQFF. The CDR3, as DNA: TGTGCCAGCAGTTCGACCAAATACAATGAGCAGTTCTTC.

The sample holds a few counts of this clonotype. This chain joins TRBV6-2 or TRBV6-3 and TRBJ2-5, with TRBD1 as a possible D gene (5 bases). V was clipped by 2 bases and J by 5 bases, with 15 bases between them. CDR1 and CDR2 from the germline V gene are MNHEY and SVGEGT. CDR3 length equals 15 residues. CDR3 sequence (DNA): TGTGCCAGCAGTTACCAGGGCCGCGTCGATGAGACCCAGTACTTC. It yields the protein CASSYQGRVDETQYF.

This chain uses TRBV12-3 or TRBV12-4 with TRBJ2-5; D not certain. This CDR3 is 12 amino acids long. Trimming pared 5 bases from V and 4 bases from J, leaving 8 bases between. The CDR3 loop reads CASSRDLETQYF. CDR3 nucleotide sequence: TGTGCCAGCAGTCGAGACTTAGAGACCCAGTACTTC.

This clonotype was recorded at least ten times. The genes are TRBV7-2 and TRBJ2-7; D possibly uses TRBD1 or TRBD2 (7 bases each). V dropped 5 bases and J dropped 0 bases, with 20 bases sitting between them. Germline values: CDR1 SGHTA, CDR2 FQGNSA. The CDR3 is 17 amino acids. This chain's CDR3 is CASSPSGTRGNSYEQYF. Here the CDR3 DNA reads TGTGCCAGCAGCCCAAGCGGGACCAGGGGGAACTCCTACGAGCAGTACTTC.

V usage is TRBV10-3 and J usage is TRBJ2-3, with 9 bases fitting TRBD1. CDR3 length equals 14 residues. The J segment lost 4 bases and the V segment lost 6 bases, leaving 5 bases of the junction unmatched. Per germline, CDR1 ENHRY and CDR2 SYGVKD. CDR3 sequence: CAIRKTGGSDTQYF. The CDR3 DNA follows: TGTGCCATCAGAAAGACAGGGGGGTCAGATACGCAGTATTTT.

This clonotype has a count of ten or more. The chain uses TRBV7-2 and TRBJ2-3, with 7 bases that match TRBD2. CDR1 and CDR2 (germline): SGHTA, FQGNSA. The CDR3 has 19 amino acids. V dropped 2 bases and J dropped 1; count of bases not matched to a gene: 15. CDR3 DNA: TGTGCCAGCAGCTTATTAATGGGGGTCTCGGGGGGACGCACAGATACGCAGTATTTT. Encoded protein: CASSLLMGVSGGRTDTQYF.

The chain uses TRBV6-2 or TRBV6-3 and TRBJ2-5, with a possible D match to TRBD2 (6 bases). Germline V gene data show CDR1 as MNHEY and CDR2 as SVGEGT. The length of the CDR3 is 14 residues. Trimming cost V 5 bases and J 1 base, with 11 bases left between them. DNA of the CDR3: TGTGCCAGCAGTCTACTAGCTTTCCAAGAGACCCAGTACTTC. Its protein product is CASSLLAFQETQYF.